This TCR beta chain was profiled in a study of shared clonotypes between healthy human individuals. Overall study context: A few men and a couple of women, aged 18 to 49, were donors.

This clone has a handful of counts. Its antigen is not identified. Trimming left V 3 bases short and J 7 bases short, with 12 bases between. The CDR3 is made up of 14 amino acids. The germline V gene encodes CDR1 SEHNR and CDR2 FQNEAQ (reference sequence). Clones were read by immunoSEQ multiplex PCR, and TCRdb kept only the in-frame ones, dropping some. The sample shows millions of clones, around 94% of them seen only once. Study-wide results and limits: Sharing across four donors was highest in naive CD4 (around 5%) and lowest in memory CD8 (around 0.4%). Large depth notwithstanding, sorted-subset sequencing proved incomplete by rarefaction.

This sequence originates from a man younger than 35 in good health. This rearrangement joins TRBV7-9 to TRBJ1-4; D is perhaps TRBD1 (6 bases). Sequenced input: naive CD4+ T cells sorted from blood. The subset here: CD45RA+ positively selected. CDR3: CASSFRGESEKLFF. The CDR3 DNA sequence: TGTGCCAGCAGCTTCAGGGGCGAGAGTGAAAAACTGTTTTTT.